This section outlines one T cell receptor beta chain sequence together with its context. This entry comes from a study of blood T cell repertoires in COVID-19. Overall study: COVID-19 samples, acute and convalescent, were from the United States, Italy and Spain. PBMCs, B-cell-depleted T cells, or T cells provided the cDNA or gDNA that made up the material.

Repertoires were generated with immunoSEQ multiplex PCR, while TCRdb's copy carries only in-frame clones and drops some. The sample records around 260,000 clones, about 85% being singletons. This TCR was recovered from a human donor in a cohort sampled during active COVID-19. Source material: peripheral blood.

The chain's CDR3 is CATSRGGMGTDTQYF. CDR3 bases: TGTGCCACCAGCAGGGGGGGGATGGGCACAGATACGCAGTATTTT. This rearrangement joins TRBV15 to TRBJ2-3, with 7 bases lining up with TRBD2. The CDR3 runs to 15 residues. Germline assignment: CDR1 LNHNV and CDR2 YYDKDF (reference sequence). Trimming cost V 3 bases and J 1 base; bases outside gene matches: 4. Full variable domain (outside the CDR3, taken from reference TRBV15 and TRBJ2-3): DAMVIQNPRYQVTQFGKPVTLSCSQTLNHNVMYWYQQKSSQAPKLLFHYYDKDFNNEADTPDNFQSRRPNTSFCFLDIRSPGLGDTAMYLCATSRGGMGTDTQYFGPGTRLTVL.